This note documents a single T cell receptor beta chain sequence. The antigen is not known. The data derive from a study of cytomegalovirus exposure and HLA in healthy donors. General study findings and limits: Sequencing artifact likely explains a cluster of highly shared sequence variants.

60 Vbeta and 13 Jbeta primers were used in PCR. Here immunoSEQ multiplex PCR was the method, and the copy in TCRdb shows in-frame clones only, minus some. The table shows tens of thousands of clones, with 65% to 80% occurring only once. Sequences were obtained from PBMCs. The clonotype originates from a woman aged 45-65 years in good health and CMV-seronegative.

The CDR3: CASSLGGRGSYEQYF. CDR3 sequence (DNA): TGTGCCAGCAGTTTGGGGGGACGAGGCTCCTACGAGCAGTACTTC. The rearrangement joins TRBV27 to TRBJ2-7, with D possibly being TRBD2 (6 bases). The V and J ends lost 3 bases and 0 bases respectively, with 12 bases between them. This CDR3 has 15 residues. Per germline, CDR1 MNHEY and CDR2 SMNVEV (reference sequence).